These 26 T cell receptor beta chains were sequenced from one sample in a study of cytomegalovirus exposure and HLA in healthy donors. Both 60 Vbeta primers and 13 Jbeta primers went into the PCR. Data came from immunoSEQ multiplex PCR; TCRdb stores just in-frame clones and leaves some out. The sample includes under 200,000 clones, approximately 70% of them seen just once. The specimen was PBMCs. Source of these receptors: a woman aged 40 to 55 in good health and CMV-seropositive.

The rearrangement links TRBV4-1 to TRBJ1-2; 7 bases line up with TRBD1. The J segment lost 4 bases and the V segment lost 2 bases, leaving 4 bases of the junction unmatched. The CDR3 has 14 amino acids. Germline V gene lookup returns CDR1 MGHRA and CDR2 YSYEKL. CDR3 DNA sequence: TGCGCCAGCAGCCAAAGCAGGGGGGCCTATGGCTACACCTTC. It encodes CASSQSRGAYGYTF.

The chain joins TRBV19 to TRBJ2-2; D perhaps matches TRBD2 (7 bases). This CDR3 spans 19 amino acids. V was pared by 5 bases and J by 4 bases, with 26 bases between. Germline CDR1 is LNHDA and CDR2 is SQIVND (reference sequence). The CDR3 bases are TGTGCCAGTAGTGCCGCCTCCCTCTTGGGGGGGGCGGGCACCGGGGAGCTGTTTTTT. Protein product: CASSAASLLGGAGTGELFF.

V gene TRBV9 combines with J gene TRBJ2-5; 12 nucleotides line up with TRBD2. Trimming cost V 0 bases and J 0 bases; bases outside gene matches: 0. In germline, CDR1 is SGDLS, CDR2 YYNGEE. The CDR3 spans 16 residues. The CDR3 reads CASSVGTSGDQETQYF. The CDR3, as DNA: TGTGCCAGCAGCGTAGGGACTAGCGGGGACCAAGAGACCCAGTACTTC.

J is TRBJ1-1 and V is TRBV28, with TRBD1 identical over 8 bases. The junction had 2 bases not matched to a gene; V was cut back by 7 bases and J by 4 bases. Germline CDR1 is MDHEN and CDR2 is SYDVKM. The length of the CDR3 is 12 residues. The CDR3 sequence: CASKTGGTEAFF. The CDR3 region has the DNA TGTGCCAGCAAAACAGGGGGCACTGAAGCTTTCTTT.

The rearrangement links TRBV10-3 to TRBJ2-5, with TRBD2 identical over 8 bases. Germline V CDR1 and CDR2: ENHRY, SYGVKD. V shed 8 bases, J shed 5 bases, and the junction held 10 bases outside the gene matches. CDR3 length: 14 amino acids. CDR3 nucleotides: TGTGCCATCTCAGGGCGGGAGGCGTATGAGACCCAGTACTTC. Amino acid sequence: CAISGREAYETQYF.

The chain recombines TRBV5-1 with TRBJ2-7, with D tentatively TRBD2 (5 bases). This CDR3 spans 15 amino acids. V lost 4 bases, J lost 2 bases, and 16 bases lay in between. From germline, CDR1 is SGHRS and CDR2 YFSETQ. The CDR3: CASSRKDQEAYEQYF. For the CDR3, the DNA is TGCGCCAGCAGCCGGAAGGATCAGGAGGCCTACGAGCAGTACTTC.

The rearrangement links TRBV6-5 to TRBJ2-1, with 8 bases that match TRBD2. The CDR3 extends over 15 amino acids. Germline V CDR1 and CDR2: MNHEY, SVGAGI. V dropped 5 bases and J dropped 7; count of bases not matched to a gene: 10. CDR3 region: CASSQTSDAGNEQFF. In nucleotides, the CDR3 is TGTGCCAGCAGTCAGACTAGCGATGCGGGGAATGAGCAGTTCTTC.

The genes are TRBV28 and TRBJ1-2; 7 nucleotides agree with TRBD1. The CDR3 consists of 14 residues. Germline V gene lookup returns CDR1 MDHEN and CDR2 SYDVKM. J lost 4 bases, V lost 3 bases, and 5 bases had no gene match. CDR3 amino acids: CASSFGQEIYGYTF. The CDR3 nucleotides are TGTGCCAGCAGTTTCGGACAGGAGATCTATGGCTACACCTTC.

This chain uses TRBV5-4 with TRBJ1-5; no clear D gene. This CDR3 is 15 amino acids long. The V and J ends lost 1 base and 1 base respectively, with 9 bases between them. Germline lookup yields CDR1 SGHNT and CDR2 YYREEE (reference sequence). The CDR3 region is CASSLMGASNQPQHF. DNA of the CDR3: TGTGCCAGCAGCTTGATGGGCGCAAGCAATCAGCCCCAGCATTTT. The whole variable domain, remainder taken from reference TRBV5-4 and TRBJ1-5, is ETGVTQSPTHLIKTRGQQVTLRCSSQSGHNTVSWYQQALGQGPQFIFQYYREEENGRGNFPPRFSGLQFPNYSSELNVNALELDDSALYLCASSLMGASNQPQHFGDGTRLSIL.

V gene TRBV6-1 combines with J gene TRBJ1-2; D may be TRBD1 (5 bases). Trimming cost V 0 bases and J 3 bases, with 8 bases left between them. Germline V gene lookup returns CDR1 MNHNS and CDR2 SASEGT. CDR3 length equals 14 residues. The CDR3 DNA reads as TGTGCCAGCAGTGAAGCGGGGGGTCACTATGGCTACACCTTC. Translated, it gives CASSEAGGHYGYTF.

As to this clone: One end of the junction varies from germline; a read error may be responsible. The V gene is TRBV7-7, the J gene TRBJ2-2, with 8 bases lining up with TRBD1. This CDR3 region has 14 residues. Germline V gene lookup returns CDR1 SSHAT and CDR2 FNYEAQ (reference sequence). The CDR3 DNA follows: TGTGCTAGCAGCTTGACAGGGGAAACCGGGGAGCTGTTTTTT. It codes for CASSLTGETGELFF.

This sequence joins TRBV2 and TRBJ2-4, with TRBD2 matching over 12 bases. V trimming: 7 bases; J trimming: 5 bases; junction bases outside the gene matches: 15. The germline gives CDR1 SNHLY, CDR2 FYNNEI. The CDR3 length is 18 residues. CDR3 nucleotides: TGTGCCAGCAACCCTTCTAGCGGGGGGGCAGGGTACGAAAACATTCAGTACTTC. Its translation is CASNPSSGGAGYENIQYF.

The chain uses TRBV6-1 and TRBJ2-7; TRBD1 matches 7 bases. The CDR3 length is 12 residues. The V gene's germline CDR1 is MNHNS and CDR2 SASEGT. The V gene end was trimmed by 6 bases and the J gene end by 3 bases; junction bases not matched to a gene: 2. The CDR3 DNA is TGTGCCAGCAGGGGACAGCTCTACGAGCAGTACTTC. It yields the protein CASRGQLYEQYF.

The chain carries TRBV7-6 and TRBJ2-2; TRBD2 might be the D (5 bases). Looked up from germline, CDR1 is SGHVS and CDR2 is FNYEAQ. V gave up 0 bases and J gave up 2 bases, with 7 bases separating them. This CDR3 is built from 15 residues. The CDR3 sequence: CASSLAGENTGELFF. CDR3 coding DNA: TGTGCCAGCAGCTTAGCGGGAGAAAACACCGGGGAGCTGTTTTTT.

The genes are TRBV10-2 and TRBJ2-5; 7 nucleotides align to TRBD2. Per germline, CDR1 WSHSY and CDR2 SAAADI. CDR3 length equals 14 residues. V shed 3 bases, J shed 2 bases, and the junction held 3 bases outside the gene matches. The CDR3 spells CASSDSGSQETQYF. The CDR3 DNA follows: TGCGCCAGCAGTGATAGCGGGTCACAAGAGACCCAGTACTTC.

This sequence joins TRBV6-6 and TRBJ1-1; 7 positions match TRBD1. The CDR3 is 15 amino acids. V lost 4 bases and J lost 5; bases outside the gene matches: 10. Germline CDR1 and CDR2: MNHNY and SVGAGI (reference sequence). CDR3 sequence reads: CASSFMLTGATEAFF. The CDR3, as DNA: TGTGCCAGCAGTTTCATGCTAACAGGGGCTACTGAAGCTTTCTTT.

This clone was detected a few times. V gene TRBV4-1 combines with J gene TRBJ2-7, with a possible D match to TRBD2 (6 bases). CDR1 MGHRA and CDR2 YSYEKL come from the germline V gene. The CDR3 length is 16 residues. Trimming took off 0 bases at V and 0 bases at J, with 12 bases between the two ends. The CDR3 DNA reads TGCGCCAGCAGCCAAGAGACTAGGAGGCCCTCCTACGAGCAGTACTTC. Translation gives CASSQETRRPSYEQYF.

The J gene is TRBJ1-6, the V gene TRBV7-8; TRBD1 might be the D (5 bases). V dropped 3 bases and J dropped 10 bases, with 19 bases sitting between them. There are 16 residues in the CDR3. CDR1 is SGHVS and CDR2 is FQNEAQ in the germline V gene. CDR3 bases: TGTGCCAGCAGCTTCGATTCGGGCAGGGTAGGGTCACCCCTCCACTTT. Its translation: CASSFDSGRVGSPLHF.

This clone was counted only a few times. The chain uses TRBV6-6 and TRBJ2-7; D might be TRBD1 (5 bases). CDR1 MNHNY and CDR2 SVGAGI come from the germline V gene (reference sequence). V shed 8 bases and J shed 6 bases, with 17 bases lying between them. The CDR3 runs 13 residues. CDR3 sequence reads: CASWGSRPPEQYF. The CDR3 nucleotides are TGTGCCAGCTGGGGCTCTCGGCCACCCGAGCAGTACTTC.

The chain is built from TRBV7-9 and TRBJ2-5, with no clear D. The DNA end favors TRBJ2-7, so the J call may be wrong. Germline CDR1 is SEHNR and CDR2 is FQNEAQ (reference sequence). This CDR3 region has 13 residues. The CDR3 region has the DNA TGTGCCAGCAGCTTAGATGTCGCCTACGAGCAGTACTTC. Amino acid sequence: CASSLDVAYEQYF.

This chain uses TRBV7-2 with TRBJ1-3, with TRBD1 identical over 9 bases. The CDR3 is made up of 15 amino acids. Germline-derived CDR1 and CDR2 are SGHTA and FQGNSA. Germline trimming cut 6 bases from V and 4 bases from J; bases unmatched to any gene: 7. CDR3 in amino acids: CASRHTGGTGNTIYF. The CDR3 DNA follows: TGTGCCAGCAGACATACAGGGGGCACGGGAAACACCATATATTTT.

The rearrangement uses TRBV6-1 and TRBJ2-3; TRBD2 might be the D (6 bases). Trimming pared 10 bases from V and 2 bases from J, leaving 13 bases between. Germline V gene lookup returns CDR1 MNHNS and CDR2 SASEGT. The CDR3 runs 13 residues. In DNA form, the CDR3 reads TGTGCCACGGGTCGGGGGATCACAGATACGCAGTATTTT. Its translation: CATGRGITDTQYF.

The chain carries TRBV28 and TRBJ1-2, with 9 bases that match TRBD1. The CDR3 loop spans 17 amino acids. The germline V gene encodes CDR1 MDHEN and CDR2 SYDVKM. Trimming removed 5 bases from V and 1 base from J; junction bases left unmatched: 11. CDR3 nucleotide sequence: TGTGCCAGCAGTCCCCGGGACAGGGCCCTTTTTAACTATGGCTACACCTTC. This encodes CASSPRDRALFNYGYTF.

The CDR3 DNA is TGCAGCGTCCCGGTTAGCGGGGACACAGATACGCAGTATTTT. This sequence encodes CSVPVSGDTDTQYF. The rearrangement links TRBV29-1 to TRBJ2-3, with TRBD2 identical over 8 bases. Germline-derived CDR1 and CDR2 are SQVTM and ANQGSEA. The CDR3 covers 14 residues. Trimming took 6 bases from V and 2 from J; bases not matched to a gene: 7.

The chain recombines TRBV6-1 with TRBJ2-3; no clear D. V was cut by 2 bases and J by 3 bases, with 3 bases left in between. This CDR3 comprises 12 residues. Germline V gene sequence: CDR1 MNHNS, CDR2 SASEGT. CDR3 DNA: TGTGCCAGCAGTGAACGTACAGATACGCAGTATTTT. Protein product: CASSERTDTQYF.

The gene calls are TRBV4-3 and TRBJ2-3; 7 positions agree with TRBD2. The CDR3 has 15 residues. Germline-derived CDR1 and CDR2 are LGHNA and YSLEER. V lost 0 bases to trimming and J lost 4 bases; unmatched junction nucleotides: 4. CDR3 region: CASSQDPGRADTQYF. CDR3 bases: TGCGCCAGCAGCCAAGATCCAGGGAGGGCAGATACGCAGTATTTT.